This T cell receptor beta chain was recorded in a study of low-dose radiotherapy and immunotherapy resistance in tumors. Study as a whole: Cohort 1 was given 0.5 Gy fractions every 2 weeks, 6.5 Gy in total.

Covering alpha and beta chains, TRAV- and TRBV-specific primers were used for the first-strand cDNA. With a V-primer adapter and a constant-region primer, TCRs were amplified for roughly 18 PCR cycles. TCRdb reprocessed the reads with MiXCR, giving one entry per CDR3 protein. The repertoire holds around 84,000 distinct CDR3 sequences, with around 17% as singletons. This clonotype was seen more than once but under ten times. The CDR3 is 14 residues long. The V gene's germline CDR1 is MNHEY and CDR2 SMNVEV (reference sequence). The V and J ends lost 5 bases and 4 bases, in that order; junction bases with no gene match: 6. Time point indicated: after trial treatment. Sample treatment: LDRT plus nivolumab, ipilimumab, low-dose cyclophosphamide and aspirin (RACIN trial). Patients eligible had advanced solid tumors without tumor-infiltrating lymphocytes.

Source: PBMCs, taken after low-dose radiotherapy plus immunotherapy. V and J are TRBV27 and TRBJ1-1; TRBD1 agrees at 8 bases. This TCR was sampled from a male donor with prostate cancer. Here the CDR3 DNA reads TGTGCCAGCAGTATCGACAGGGGAGCCACTGAAGCTTTCTTT. This translates into CASSIDRGATEAFF.